Presented here are 17 T cell receptor beta chains from one specimen sequenced in a study of T cell responses to AZD1222 COVID-19 vaccine. Libraries were prepared by immunoSEQ multiplex PCR; TCRdb keeps only in-frame clonotypes and omits some of them. The sample contains 150,000 or so clones, 80% to 95% of which appear only once. Material: peripheral blood, obtained 28 days after the second AZD1222 dose. These receptors were obtained from an adult who received the AZD1222 COVID-19 vaccine.

V usage is TRBV5-4 and J usage is TRBJ1-2; 8 bases map to TRBD1. This CDR3 has 15 residues. Germline trimming cut 1 base from V and 4 bases from J; bases unmatched to any gene: 6. Germline loops: CDR1 SGHNT, CDR2 YYREEE (reference sequence). The CDR3 region is CASSLWQGAAYGYTF. The CDR3 DNA sequence: TGTGCCAGCAGCTTGTGGCAGGGGGCGGCCTATGGCTACACCTTC.

The V gene is TRBV4-1, the J gene TRBJ2-1, with 13 bases aligning to TRBD2. Germline lookup yields CDR1 MGHRA and CDR2 YSYEKL. The J segment lost 9 bases and the V segment lost 2 bases, leaving 10 bases of the junction unmatched. The CDR3 contains 17 residues. The CDR3 spells CASSQTSGRAGEVEQFF. The CDR3 coding sequence is TGCGCCAGCAGCCAAACTAGCGGGAGGGCCGGGGAGGTTGAGCAGTTCTTC.

The V and J genes are TRBV4-3 and TRBJ2-5, with D perhaps matching TRBD1 or TRBD2 (5 bases each). V dropped 0 bases and J dropped 7 bases, with 15 bases sitting between them. The V gene's germline CDR1 is LGHNA and CDR2 YSLEER. The CDR3 loop spans 15 amino acids. Here the CDR3 DNA reads TGCGCCAGCAGCCAAGATAACAGCCCGAGGGGGACCCAGTACTTC. Translating it yields CASSQDNSPRGTQYF.

The genes are TRBV2 and TRBJ2-5; D assignment may be TRBD1 or TRBD2 (6 bases each). The V end lost 6 bases, the J end lost 4 bases, and 18 bases lay between the germline ends. CDR1 SNHLY and CDR2 FYNNEI come from the germline V gene. The CDR3 is 15 amino acids. The CDR3, as DNA: TGTGCCAGCAGGCTAACGGGGGCCCAGCCAGAGACCCAGTACTTC. Residues: CASRLTGAQPETQYF.

As DNA, the CDR3 is TGTGCCAGCACACGCGGGGTTGGGCCCACAGATACGCAGTATTTT. Residues: CASTRGVGPTDTQYF. The chain couples TRBV5-4 to TRBJ2-3, with D perhaps matching TRBD2 (6 bases). Trimming took off 6 bases at V and 2 bases at J, with 16 bases between the two ends. CDR1 is SGHNT and CDR2 is YYREEE in the germline V gene (reference sequence). The CDR3 length is 15 residues.

The chain has TRBV10-3 and TRBJ2-7, with TRBD1 identical over 7 bases. The CDR3 has 14 residues. Trimming removed 6 bases from V and 2 bases from J; junction bases left unmatched: 7. Germline CDR1 and CDR2: ENHRY and SYGVKD. The CDR3 sequence: CAIRGETGTYEQYF. In DNA form, the CDR3 reads TGTGCCATCAGGGGGGAGACAGGGACCTACGAGCAGTACTTC.

The chain has TRBV29-1 and TRBJ1-3; D is unresolved. This CDR3 has 13 amino acids. Per the germline V gene, CDR1 is SQVTM and CDR2 is ANQGSEA. With 7 bases removed from V and 0 bases from J, the gap between germline ends came to 10 bases. CDR3 residues: CSAVGFSGNTIYF. For the CDR3, the DNA is TGCAGCGCTGTAGGGTTCTCTGGAAACACCATATATTTT.

This chain joins TRBV28 and TRBJ1-1; possible D gene TRBD1, 5 bases. V was clipped by 6 bases and J by 2 bases, with 13 bases between them. Germline lookup yields CDR1 MDHEN and CDR2 SYDVKM. This CDR3 comprises 14 residues. The CDR3 DNA is TGTGCCAGCAGCTCCGGGACGGCTAACACTGAAGCTTTCTTT. As protein: CASSSGTANTEAFF.

This sequence joins TRBV21-1 and TRBJ2-7; TRBD2 reflects the table's D call only, with no check against the DNA. TRBV21-1 is recorded as a pseudogene. The CDR3 runs 15 residues. The CDR3: CASSKETGEAREQYF. The CDR3 DNA reads as TGTGCCAGCAGCAAAGAAACGGGGGAAGCTCGGGAGCAGTACTTC.

About this clone itself: The same CDR3 is also encoded by other DNA sequences in this sample. The V gene is TRBV28, the J gene TRBJ1-2, with D possibly TRBD1 on 6 matching bases. CDR3 length: 14 amino acids. Between the trimmed V and J ends, which lost 6 bases and 2 bases, there was a span of 13 bases. Germline V CDR1 and CDR2: MDHEN, SYDVKM. This CDR3 reads CASRTGQSNYGYTF. CDR3 coding DNA: TGTGCCAGCAGAACGGGACAATCCAACTATGGCTACACCTTC.

The chain carries TRBV23-1 and TRBJ2-2; 10 bases agree with TRBD1. TRBV23-1 is an ORF for which the function is uncertain. With V trimmed by 0 bases and J by 7 bases, 8 bases remained unmatched. This CDR3 has 17 residues. In nucleotides, the CDR3 is TGCGCCAGCAGTCAATCCAGGGACAGGGGATTTGACGGGGAGCTGTTTTTT. This sequence encodes CASSQSRDRGFDGELFF.

J is TRBJ2-2 and V is TRBV19, with TRBD1 as a possible D gene (6 bases). CDR1 is LNHDA and CDR2 is SQIVND in the germline V gene (reference sequence). The CDR3 is 15 amino acids. V lost 3 bases and J lost 4, with 12 bases in between. In nucleotides, the CDR3 is TGTGCCAGTAGTATGCAGGGGTTGCCCACCGGGGAGCTGTTTTTT. Its translation: CASSMQGLPTGELFF.

The J gene is TRBJ1-2, the V gene TRBV4-3; TRBD1 is a possible D gene (5 bases). There are 15 residues in the CDR3. With 0 bases removed from V and 6 bases from J, the gap between germline ends came to 14 bases. Looked up from germline, CDR1 is LGHNA and CDR2 is YSLEER. The CDR3 bases are TGCGCCAGCAGCCAAGATAGGGGAGGTGGAGATGGCTACACCTTC. This encodes CASSQDRGGGDGYTF.

The chain carries TRBV5-1 and TRBJ1-4; TRBD1 aligns across 8 bases. CDR3 size: 14 residues. The V and J ends lost 4 bases and 8 bases, in that order; junction bases with no gene match: 7. The germline CDR1 and CDR2 sequences are SGHRS and YFSETQ. The CDR3 here is CASSPDRVEEKLFF. The CDR3 coding sequence is TGCGCCAGCAGCCCGGACAGGGTCGAGGAAAAACTGTTTTTT.

The chain couples TRBV28 to TRBJ1-2; D is undetermined. V lost 5 bases, J lost 3 bases, and 13 bases lay in between. The CDR3 contains 14 residues. Looked up from germline, CDR1 is MDHEN and CDR2 is SYDVKM. CDR3 sequence (DNA): TGTGCCAGCAGTCTCAGGAGTGTCTACTATGGCTACACCTTC. Encoded protein: CASSLRSVYYGYTF.

The chain couples TRBV3-1 (or the pseudogene TRBV3-2) to TRBJ2-7; 8 bases are a match to TRBD2. Germline trimming cut 0 bases from V and 5 bases from J; bases unmatched to any gene: 9. The CDR3 runs to 16 residues. CDR1 and CDR2 from the germline V gene are LGHDT and YNNKEL (reference sequence). The CDR3 region is CASSQDPLREADEQYF. As DNA, the CDR3 is TGTGCCAGCAGCCAAGATCCCCTGCGGGAGGCTGACGAGCAGTACTTC.

CDR3 nucleotides: TGCGCCAGCAGGACGGGACAGATAAGCTCCTACGAGCAGTACTTC. This codes for CASRTGQISSYEQYF. The chain recombines TRBV5-1 with TRBJ2-7; 7 nucleotides align to TRBD1. Trimming took 5 bases from V and 0 from J; bases not matched to a gene: 8. Germline CDR1 reads SGHRS; CDR2 reads YFSETQ. The CDR3 runs 15 residues.